The 28 T cell receptor beta chains listed next were all sequenced from one sample in a study of blood T cell repertoires in COVID-19. Some clones are missing from TCRdb's copy, which holds only in-frame ones; the method was immunoSEQ multiplex PCR. The sample records roughly 100,000 clones, roughly nine tenths being singletons. Sequenced: peripheral blood. Receptors were obtained from a woman at least 80 years old with acute or convalescent COVID-19.

The rearrangement links TRBV5-1 to TRBJ2-7, with a tentative D call TRBD1 (6 bases). This CDR3 has 14 amino acids. The germline V gene has CDR1 SGHRS and CDR2 YFSETQ. V shed 4 bases and J shed 3 bases, with 14 bases lying between them. CDR3 DNA: TGCGCCAGCAGCGGGGGCCCAGGGATCTACGAGCAGTACTTC. Translation gives CASSGGPGIYEQYF.

The chain links TRBV9 to TRBJ2-3, with D possibly TRBD1 on 6 matching bases. Trimming left V 0 bases short and J 3 bases short, with 11 bases between. The CDR3 is 15 residues long. The V gene's germline CDR1 is SGDLS and CDR2 YYNGEE. CDR3 nucleotides: TGTGCCAGCAGCGTAGCTTTGGGGGCAACAGATACGCAGTATTTT. It specifies CASSVALGATDTQYF.

This clone showed up just a few times. This rearrangement joins TRBV5-1 to TRBJ2-2, with 14 bases lining up with TRBD2. The ends lost 4 bases at V and 5 bases at J; junction bases unmatched: 10. The CDR3 loop spans 18 amino acids. Germline assignment: CDR1 SGHRS and CDR2 YFSETQ. The CDR3 coding sequence is TGCGCCAGCAGCCACCGACTAGCGGGGGGGCCCGGTACCGGGGAGCTGTTTTTT. It codes for CASSHRLAGGPGTGELFF.

This chain joins TRBV7-9 and TRBJ1-2; 8 positions match TRBD1. The germline V gene encodes CDR1 SEHNR and CDR2 FQNEAQ (reference sequence). The CDR3 sequence is 14 residues long. V gave up 5 bases and J gave up 6 bases; unmatched junction bases: 8. In DNA, the CDR3 is TGTGCCAGCAGCATAAGACAGGGGATGGATGGCTACACCTTC. Amino acids: CASSIRQGMDGYTF. Full variable domain (remainder filled in from reference TRBV7-9 and TRBJ1-2): DTGVSQNPRHKITKRGQNVTFRCDPISEHNRLYWYRQTLGQGPEFLTYFQNEAQLEKSRLLSDRFSAERPKGSFSTLEIQRTEQGDSAMYLCASSIRQGMDGYTFGSGTRLTVV.

This sequence joins TRBV11-2 and TRBJ1-4; no clear D. Germline V gene lookup returns CDR1 SGHAT and CDR2 FQNNGV. The CDR3 has 15 residues. Trimming removed 1 base at V and 4 bases at J, with 10 bases between. CDR3 in amino acids: CASSLGRWSNEKLFF. Written as DNA, the CDR3 is TGTGCCAGCAGCTTAGGACGCTGGAGTAATGAAAAACTGTTTTTT. The full variable domain, rest sourced from reference TRBV11-2 and TRBJ1-4, is EAGVAQSPRYKIIEKRQSVAFWCNPISGHATLYWYQQILGQGPKLLIQFQNNGVVDDSQLPKDRFSAERLKGVDSTLKIQPAKLEDSAVYLCASSLGRWSNEKLFFGSGTQLSVL.

This chain uses TRBV15 with TRBJ2-7; perhaps TRBD1 as D (6 bases). The CDR3 is 16 amino acids. CDR1 and CDR2 from the germline V gene are LNHNV and YYDKDF (reference sequence). The V end lost 0 bases, the J end lost 4 bases, and 16 bases lay between the germline ends. CDR3 protein: CATSRDRGQTVYEQYF. The CDR3 region has the DNA TGTGCCACCAGCAGAGATCGTGGACAGACAGTTTACGAGCAGTACTTC.

The chain carries TRBV15 and TRBJ1-2, with D maybe TRBD1 (6 bases). V was trimmed by 0 bases and J by 4 bases, leaving 12 bases between them. There are 15 residues in the CDR3. Germline V lookup: CDR1 LNHNV, CDR2 YYDKDF (reference sequence). The chain's CDR3 is CATSRDPGHLYGYTF. Written as DNA, the CDR3 is TGTGCCACCAGCAGAGATCCGGGACATCTCTATGGCTACACCTTC.

The chain recombines TRBV10-1 with TRBJ2-7; 9 bases align to TRBD1. The CDR3 contains 11 residues. Trimming took 8 bases from V and 5 from J; bases not matched to a gene: 1. Germline CDR1 and CDR2: WNHNN and SYGVQD (reference sequence). CDR3 in amino acids: CASGDRDEQYF. The CDR3, as DNA: TGCGCCAGCGGGGACAGGGACGAGCAGTACTTC.

J is TRBJ2-7 and V is TRBV19; D uncertain. Germline loops: CDR1 LNHDA, CDR2 SQIVND (reference sequence). There are 13 residues in the CDR3. V gave up 5 bases and J gave up 1 base, with 9 bases separating them. This chain's CDR3 is CASSSAGSYEQYF. Written as DNA, the CDR3 is TGTGCCAGTAGTTCTGCCGGGTCCTACGAGCAGTACTTC.

CDR3 region: CASKGGGPADTQYF. The CDR3 region has the DNA TGTGCCAGCAAAGGGGGGGGGCCTGCAGATACGCAGTATTTT. The chain uses TRBV6-1 and TRBJ2-3, with a weak D call TRBD2 (7 bases). V lost 7 bases, J lost 4 bases, and 15 bases lay in between. Germline V gene lookup returns CDR1 MNHNS and CDR2 SASEGT. The length of the CDR3 is 14 residues.

The rearrangement joins TRBV28 to TRBJ1-3; no firm D call. V dropped 8 bases and J dropped 7 bases, with 12 bases sitting between them. This CDR3 spans 12 amino acids. Germline V gene lookup returns CDR1 MDHEN and CDR2 SYDVKM. CDR3 DNA: TGTGCCAGCTCCCCCGGGGTTAACACCATATATTTT. Translation: CASSPGVNTIYF. Full variable domain (outside the CDR3, taken from reference TRBV28 and TRBJ1-3): DVKVTQSSRYLVKRTGEKVFLECVQDMDHENMFWYRQDPGLGLRLIYFSYDVKMKEKGDIPEGYSVSREKKERFSLILESASTNQTSMYLCASSPGVNTIYFGEGSWLTVV.

The genes are TRBV18 and TRBJ1-2; 9 nucleotides match TRBD1. CDR1 and CDR2 (germline): KGHSH, LQKENI. The CDR3 totals 14 residues. Germline trimming cut 1 base from V and 6 bases from J; bases unmatched to any gene: 3. The CDR3, as DNA: TGTGCCAGCTCACCACAACAGGGGGCGGATGGCTACACCTTC. This codes for CASSPQQGADGYTF.

The chain couples TRBV19 to TRBJ2-6; TRBD2 matches at 7 bases. CDR1 and CDR2 from the germline V gene are LNHDA and SQIVND (reference sequence). This CDR3 has 20 amino acids. The V gene end was trimmed by 0 bases and the J gene end by 0 bases; junction bases not matched to a gene: 11. The CDR3 is CASSIDITRAGSSGANVLTF. The CDR3 region has the DNA TGTGCCAGTAGTATAGATATAACGCGAGCGGGGAGCTCTGGGGCCAACGTCCTGACTTTC.

The chain joins TRBV6-2 or TRBV6-3 to TRBJ1-2, with TRBD1 as a possible D gene (6 bases). The CDR3 loop spans 14 amino acids. Germline V gene data show CDR1 as MNHEY and CDR2 as SVGEGT. The V end lost 6 bases, the J end lost 8 bases, and 19 bases lay between the germline ends. In DNA, the CDR3 is TGTGCCAGCAGACCTGGGACAAGCGGGGGAGGCTACACCTTC. Its translation is CASRPGTSGGGYTF.

CDR3 region: CASSLGRGNEKLFF. The CDR3 DNA sequence: TGTGCCAGCAGCTTAGGGAGGGGTAATGAAAAACTGTTTTTT. The chain has TRBV7-2 and TRBJ1-4; TRBD1 is a possible D gene (5 bases). Trimming shortened V by 1 base and J by 4 bases, and 7 bases separated the two germline ends. The germline CDR1 and CDR2 sequences are SGHTA and FQGNSA. There are 14 residues in the CDR3. Drawing the rest from reference TRBV7-2 and TRBJ1-4, the complete variable domain is GAGVSQSPSNKVTEKGKDVELRCDPISGHTALYWYRQSLGQGLEFLIYFQGNSAPDKSGLPSDRFSAERTGGSVSTLTIQRTQQEDSAVYLCASSLGRGNEKLFFGSGTQLSVL.

The chain is built from TRBV6-2 or TRBV6-3 and TRBJ1-5; 9 nucleotides match TRBD1. Trimming at V came to 1 base and at J to 6 bases, leaving 4 bases not matched to a gene. Germline V gene data show CDR1 as MNHEY and CDR2 as SVGEGT. This CDR3 is built from 15 residues. The CDR3: CASSYFGDRAQPQHF. CDR3 DNA: TGTGCCAGCAGTTACTTCGGGGACAGGGCTCAGCCCCAGCATTTT.

This chain links TRBV5-8 with TRBJ2-3, with D unclear. This CDR3 has 15 residues. Germline V gives CDR1 SGHTS, CDR2 YDEGEE. V shed 1 base and J shed 0 bases, with 9 bases lying between them. The CDR3, as DNA: TGTGCCAGCAGCTTGAACGGGTTAAGCACAGATACGCAGTATTTT. Translating it yields CASSLNGLSTDTQYF.

The chain links TRBV2 to TRBJ2-2; possibly TRBD2 for D (6 bases). The germline V gene has CDR1 SNHLY and CDR2 FYNNEI. This CDR3 spans 12 amino acids. Trimming left V 8 bases short and J 7 bases short, with 11 bases between. For the CDR3, the DNA is TGTGCCAGCTTCGCGGAGGGCGGGGAGCTGTTTTTT. This sequence encodes CASFAEGGELFF. Full variable domain (outside the CDR3, taken from reference TRBV2 and TRBJ2-2): EPEVTQTPSHQVTQMGQEVILRCVPISNHLYFYWYRQILGQKVEFLVSFYNNEISEKSEIFDDQFSVERPDGSNFTLKIRSTKLEDSAMYFCASFAEGGELFFGEGSRLTVL.

This chain joins TRBV5-4 and TRBJ1-2; 9 bases line up with TRBD1. Germline V gene lookup returns CDR1 SGHNT and CDR2 YYREEE (reference sequence). The ends lost 2 bases at V and 6 bases at J; junction bases unmatched: 8. The CDR3 covers 15 residues. CDR3: CASSLGDRVLDGYTF. CDR3 coding DNA: TGTGCCAGCAGCTTAGGGGACAGGGTTCTCGATGGCTACACCTTC.

The V call is TRBV19, the J call TRBJ1-1, with 9 bases that match TRBD1. The CDR3 is 17 residues long. The J segment lost 5 bases and the V segment lost 4 bases, leaving 14 bases of the junction unmatched. Germline V gives CDR1 LNHDA, CDR2 SQIVND (reference sequence). The CDR3 here is CASSTPLGRTGVTEAFF. CDR3 DNA: TGTGCCAGTAGTACACCCTTAGGGAGGACAGGGGTTACTGAAGCTTTCTTT. Variable domain in full (rest from reference TRBV19 and TRBJ1-1): DGGITQSPKYLFRKEGQNVTLSCEQNLNHDAMYWYRQDPGQGLRLIYYSQIVNDFQKGDIAEGYSVSREKKESFPLTVTSAQKNPTAFYLCASSTPLGRTGVTEAFFGQGTRLTVV.

The CDR3 sequence: CATQDRASYEQYF. The CDR3, as DNA: TGTGCCACCCAAGACAGGGCCAGTTACGAGCAGTACTTC. The gene calls are TRBV10-3 and TRBJ2-7; TRBD1 aligns across 7 bases. The CDR3 totals 13 residues. J lost 4 bases, V lost 10 bases, and 10 bases had no gene match. CDR1 is ENHRY, CDR2 SYGVKD, per germline.

CDR3 region: CASSWDRGYGYTF. CDR3 nucleotides: TGTGCCAGCAGTTGGGACAGGGGCTATGGCTACACCTTC. V usage is TRBV28 and J usage is TRBJ1-2, with TRBD1 matching over 10 bases. CDR3 length: 13 amino acids. CDR1 and CDR2 from the germline V gene are MDHEN and SYDVKM. J was trimmed by 4 bases and V by 4 bases; bases with no gene match: 0.

This clone was observed a few times. Written as DNA, the CDR3 is TGTGCCAGCTCAGCCTCGGGGACAGCCGGTGACACCATATATTTT. This gives the protein CASSASGTAGDTIYF. The chain joins TRBV18 to TRBJ1-3; 7 nucleotides align to TRBD1. Trimming removed 5 bases from V and 8 bases from J; junction bases left unmatched: 12. The CDR3 is 15 residues long. Per germline, CDR1 KGHSH and CDR2 LQKENI.

This chain uses TRBV11-2 with TRBJ2-3, with 8 bases lining up with TRBD1. V was pared by 5 bases and J by 4 bases, with 5 bases of the junction left unmatched. CDR3 length: 14 amino acids. Germline values: CDR1 SGHAT, CDR2 FQNNGV. Here the CDR3 DNA reads TGTGCCAGCAGCAAAAGACAGGGGCCAGATACGCAGTATTTT. It specifies CASSKRQGPDTQYF.

This chain links TRBV3-1 (or the pseudogene TRBV3-2) with TRBJ2-5; no clear D. Germline CDR1 is LGHDT and CDR2 is YNNKEL (reference sequence). Trimming shortened V by 2 bases and J by 5 bases, and 9 bases separated the two germline ends. There are 13 residues in the CDR3. The CDR3 sequence: CASSQPYWETQYF. CDR3 bases: TGTGCCAGCAGCCAACCATACTGGGAGACCCAGTACTTC.

The V gene is TRBV10-3, the J gene TRBJ2-7; 7 bases map to TRBD1. J was trimmed by 6 bases and V by 3 bases; bases with no gene match: 2. Germline V gene lookup returns CDR1 ENHRY and CDR2 SYGVKD. The CDR3 has 12 amino acids. CDR3: CAISDTGVEQYF. The CDR3 DNA sequence: TGTGCCATCAGTGACACAGGGGTCGAGCAGTACTTC.

The chain recombines TRBV19 with TRBJ2-7, with 10 bases lining up with TRBD1. The length of the CDR3 is 14 residues. V trimming: 6 bases; J trimming: 7 bases; junction bases outside the gene matches: 9. CDR1 and CDR2 (germline): LNHDA, SQIVND (reference sequence). The CDR3 sequence: CASRPGTGATEQYF. CDR3 nucleotides: TGTGCCAGTAGACCCGGGACAGGGGCGACTGAGCAGTACTTC.

The chain joins TRBV20-1 to TRBJ2-5; the D gene is possibly TRBD1 (5 bases). V was trimmed by 3 bases and J by 7 bases, leaving 15 bases between them. The V gene's germline CDR1 is DFQATT and CDR2 SNEGSKA (reference sequence). CDR3 length: 13 residues. CDR3 sequence reads: CSASIGARSTQYF. Written as DNA, the CDR3 is TGCAGTGCTAGTATAGGGGCCCGCTCGACCCAGTACTTC.